Following are 8 T cell receptor beta chains from one sample sequenced in a study of Graves' ophthalmopathy and Graves' hyperthyroidism. RNA transcripts served as template for amplifying TCR beta CDR3 sequences. First-round RT-PCR with HTBI primers preceded a second-round multiplex PCR. TCRdb re-analysed the multiplex PCR reads in MiXCR, keeping a single row per CDR3 protein. The sample has some 160,000 distinct CDR3 sequences; roughly 36% are singletons. The sequenced sample consisted of peripheral blood. The origin of the receptors is a young man with Graves' ophthalmopathy.

This clonotype came up many times. V is TRBV11-2 and J is TRBJ2-7; D not certain. Germline-derived CDR1 and CDR2 are SGHAT and FQNNGV. This CDR3 has 13 amino acids. The CDR3: CATRTMVSREQYF. The DNA for the CDR3 is TGTGCGACAAGGACGATGGTATCGCGCGAGCAGTACTTC.

This clonotype appeared many times. The chain uses TRBV5-1 and TRBJ2-7; TRBD2 matches at 13 bases. This CDR3 has 15 amino acids. Losses at the gene ends were 5 bases for V and 5 bases for J; bases not matched to a gene: 7. The germline CDR1 and CDR2 sequences are SGHRS and YFSETQ. CDR3 DNA sequence: TGCGCCAGCAGACTAGCGGGAGGGCCAAGGAACGAGCAGTACTTC. Translation gives CASRLAGGPRNEQYF.

This clonotype was found many times. The chain couples TRBV7-9 to TRBJ1-2; D might be TRBD1 (6 bases). The CDR3 spans 15 residues. CDR1 is SEHNR and CDR2 is FQNEAQ in the germline V gene (reference sequence). V shed 7 bases and J shed 3 bases, with 18 bases lying between them. The CDR3 DNA is TGTGCCAGCATTATGGCGACCGGGACACACTATGGCTACACCTTC. Amino acid sequence: CASIMATGTHYGYTF.

At least ten counts were recorded for this clonotype. The V call is TRBV6-2 or TRBV6-3, the J call TRBJ2-7, with D unresolved. Germline loops: CDR1 MNHEY, CDR2 SVGEGT. This CDR3 comprises 15 residues. The germline V and J ends were trimmed by 7 bases and 1 base, with 17 bases remaining between them. In nucleotides, the CDR3 is TGTGCCAGCATTCAGCCTGATGGGTTATCCTACGAGCAGTACTTC. Translation gives CASIQPDGLSYEQYF.

This clonotype was detected many times. The chain uses TRBV7-8 and TRBJ2-7; D remains ambiguous. V was shortened by 1 base and J by 3 bases, with 7 bases between the two germline ends. Per germline, CDR1 SGHVS and CDR2 FQNEAQ. This CDR3 spans 13 amino acids. The CDR3 protein is CASSLGAVYEQYF. For the CDR3, the DNA is TGTGCCAGCAGCTTAGGGGCAGTCTACGAGCAGTACTTC.

This clonotype was counted at least ten times. CDR3 residues: CASSSSDRGHWSPLHF. CDR3 nucleotide sequence: TGTGCCAGCAGCAGTTCAGACAGGGGGCATTGGTCACCCCTCCACTTT. The chain carries TRBV28 and TRBJ1-6, with TRBD1 matching over 10 bases. After removal of 6 bases from V and 10 bases from J, the junction contained 12 bases not matched to a gene. This CDR3 has 16 amino acids. Germline lookup yields CDR1 MDHEN and CDR2 SYDVKM.

The chain combines TRBV6-2 or TRBV6-3 with TRBJ2-7, with D maybe TRBD2 (5 bases). The CDR3 covers 13 residues. V lost 8 bases, J lost 0 bases, and 11 bases lay in between. Germline V gene data show CDR1 as MNHEY and CDR2 as SVGEGT. As DNA, the CDR3 is TGTGCCAGCGGGCGGGCGGCCTCCTACGAGCAGTACTTC. As protein: CASGRAASYEQYF.

This clonotype was found many times. The chain couples TRBV7-8 to TRBJ2-5; TRBD1 or TRBD2 may be the D gene (7 bases each). Trimming stripped 2 bases from V and 1 base from J, with 11 bases between. The CDR3 runs to 15 residues. In germline, CDR1 is SGHVS, CDR2 FQNEAQ. CDR3 in amino acids: CASSLTGEGQETQYF. The DNA of the CDR3 is TGTGCCAGCAGCTTAACAGGGGAGGGCCAAGAGACCCAGTACTTC.